This T cell receptor (beta chain) was obtained from a study of T cell responses to AZD1222 COVID-19 vaccine. Study-wide context: Researchers grouped second doses given at about 4 or about 12 weeks into one pool. Study outcomes and limitations: Close to half of all spike-specific TCRs reportedly target regions of the variants that are unmutated. Clonal diversity was possibly underestimated, and the donors were mostly white British, with more females. Two doses of AZD1222 preceded a rise in Spike-specific TCR breadth and depth.

The CDR3 length is 14 residues. Per the germline V gene, CDR1 is MNHEY and CDR2 is SVGAGI. Trimming cost V 6 bases and J 4 bases; bases outside gene matches: 6. Note on this clone: Its antigen remains unidentified.

Some clones are missing from TCRdb's copy, which holds only in-frame ones; the method was immunoSEQ multiplex PCR. The sample includes tens of thousands of clones, 90% of them seen just once. The sequenced sample was peripheral blood, obtained on day 0 of AZD1222 vaccination. This TCR was sampled from an adult in good health. V is TRBV6-5 and J is TRBJ2-3; 8 nucleotides align to TRBD2. CDR3 bases: TGTGCCAGCAGGAGCGGGGGTCGATCAGATACGCAGTATTTT. It encodes CASRSGGRSDTQYF.